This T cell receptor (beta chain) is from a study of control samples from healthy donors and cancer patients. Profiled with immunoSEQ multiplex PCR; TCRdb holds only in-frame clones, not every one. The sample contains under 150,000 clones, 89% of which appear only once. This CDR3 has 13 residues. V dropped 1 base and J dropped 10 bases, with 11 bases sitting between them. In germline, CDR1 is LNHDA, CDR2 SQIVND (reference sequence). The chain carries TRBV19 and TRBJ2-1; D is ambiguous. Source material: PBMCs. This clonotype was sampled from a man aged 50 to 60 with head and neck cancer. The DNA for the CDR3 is TGTGCCAGTAGTATAGCCCAGAACCAGGAGCAGTTCTTC. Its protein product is CASSIAQNQEQFF.